This T cell receptor (beta chain) was sequenced during a study of blood T cells in healthy people across ages. Peripheral blood was drawn, approximately 9.5 milliliters per donor. At least 6 million PBMCs were isolated per sample. The authors ran a second PCR of 7 to 11 cycles using a sample-barcoded 5' primer and a J-beta primer mix. Every sample gave at least 2.5 million paired-end reads containing CDR3. A single record per CDR3 protein comes from TCRdb applying MiXCR to the 5' RACE reads. The sample records roughly 1.9 million distinct CDR3 sequences, around 40% being singletons. Sequenced input: blood. This clonotype originated in a human donor in good health.

The CDR3 coding sequence is TGTGCCAGCAGCCAAGTCGGGAGCGCCGAAAAACTGTTTTTT. It specifies CASSQVGSAEKLFF. V is TRBV3-1 and J is TRBJ1-4, with D uncertain. Trimming stripped 1 base from V and 8 bases from J, with 11 bases between. Germline loops: CDR1 LGHDT, CDR2 YNNKEL (reference sequence). This CDR3 spans 14 amino acids.